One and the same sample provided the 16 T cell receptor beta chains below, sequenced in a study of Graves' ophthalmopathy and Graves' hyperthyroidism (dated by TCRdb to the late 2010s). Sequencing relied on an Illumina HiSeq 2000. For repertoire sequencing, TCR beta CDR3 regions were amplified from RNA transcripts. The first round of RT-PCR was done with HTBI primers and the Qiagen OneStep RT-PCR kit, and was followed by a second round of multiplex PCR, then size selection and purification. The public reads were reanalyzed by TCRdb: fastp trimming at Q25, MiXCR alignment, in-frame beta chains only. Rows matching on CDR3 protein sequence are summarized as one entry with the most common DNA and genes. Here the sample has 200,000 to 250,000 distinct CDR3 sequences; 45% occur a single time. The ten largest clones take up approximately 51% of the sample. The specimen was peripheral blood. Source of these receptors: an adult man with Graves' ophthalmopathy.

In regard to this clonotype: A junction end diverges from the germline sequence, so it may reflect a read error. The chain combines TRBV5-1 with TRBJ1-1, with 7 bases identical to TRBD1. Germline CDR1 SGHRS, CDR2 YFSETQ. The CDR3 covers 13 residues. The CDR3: CASTLTGQYEAFF. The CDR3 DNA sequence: TGCGCCAGCACCTTGACGGGACAGTATGAAGCTTTCTTT.

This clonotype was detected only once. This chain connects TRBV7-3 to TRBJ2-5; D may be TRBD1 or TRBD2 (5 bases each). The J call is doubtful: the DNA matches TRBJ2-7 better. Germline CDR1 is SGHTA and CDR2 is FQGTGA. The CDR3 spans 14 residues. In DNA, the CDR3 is TGTGCCAGCAGCTTAACAGGGGACCCCTACGAGCAGTACTTC. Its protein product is CASSLTGDPYEQYF.

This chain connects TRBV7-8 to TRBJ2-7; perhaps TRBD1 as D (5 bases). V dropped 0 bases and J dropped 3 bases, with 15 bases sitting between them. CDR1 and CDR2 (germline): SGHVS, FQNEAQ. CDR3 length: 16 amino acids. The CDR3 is CASSLARRTKGYEQYF. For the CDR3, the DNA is TGTGCCAGCAGCTTAGCGAGAAGGACAAAAGGCTACGAGCAGTACTTC.

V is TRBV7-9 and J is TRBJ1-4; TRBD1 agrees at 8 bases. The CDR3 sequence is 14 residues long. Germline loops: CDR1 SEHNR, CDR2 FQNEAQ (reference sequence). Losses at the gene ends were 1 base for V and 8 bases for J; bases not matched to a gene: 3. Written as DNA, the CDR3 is TGTGCCAGCAGCTTAGACAGGGGGGAAGAAAAACTGTTTTTT. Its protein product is CASSLDRGEEKLFF.

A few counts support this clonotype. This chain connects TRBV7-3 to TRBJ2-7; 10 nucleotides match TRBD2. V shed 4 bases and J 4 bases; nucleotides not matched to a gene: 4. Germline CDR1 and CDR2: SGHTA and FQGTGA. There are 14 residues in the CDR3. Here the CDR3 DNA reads TGTGCCAGCAGCTCATTACTAGCGGGATACGAGCAGTACTTC. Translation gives CASSSLLAGYEQYF.

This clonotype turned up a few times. CDR3 amino acids: CSATPTGKRSGANVLTF. The CDR3, as DNA: TGCAGTGCTACTCCGACAGGAAAGCGCTCTGGGGCCAACGTCCTGACTTTC. The chain links TRBV20-1 to TRBJ2-6, with D tentatively TRBD1 (6 bases). The V end lost 4 bases, the J end lost 0 bases, and 16 bases lay between the germline ends. Germline CDR1 reads DFQATT; CDR2 reads SNEGSKA (reference sequence). The CDR3 sequence is 17 residues long.

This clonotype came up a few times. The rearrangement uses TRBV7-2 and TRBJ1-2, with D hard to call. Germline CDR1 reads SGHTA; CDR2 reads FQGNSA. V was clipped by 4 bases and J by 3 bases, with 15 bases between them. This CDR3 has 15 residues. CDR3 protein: CASSSRSESDYGYTF. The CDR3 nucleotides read TGTGCCAGCAGCTCTCGCAGTGAGTCAGACTATGGCTACACCTTC.

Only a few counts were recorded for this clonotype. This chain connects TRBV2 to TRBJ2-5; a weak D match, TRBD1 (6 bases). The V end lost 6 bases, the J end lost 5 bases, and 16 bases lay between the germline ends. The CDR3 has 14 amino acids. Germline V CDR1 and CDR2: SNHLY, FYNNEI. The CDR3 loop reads CASSPEQGRETQYF. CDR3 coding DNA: TGTGCCAGCAGCCCTGAACAGGGTCGCGAGACCCAGTACTTC. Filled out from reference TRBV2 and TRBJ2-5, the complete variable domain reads EPEVTQTPSHQVTQMGQEVILRCVPISNHLYFYWYRQILGQKVEFLVSFYNNEISEKSEIFDDQFSVERPDGSNFTLKIRSTKLEDSAMYFCASSPEQGRETQYFGPGTRLLVL.

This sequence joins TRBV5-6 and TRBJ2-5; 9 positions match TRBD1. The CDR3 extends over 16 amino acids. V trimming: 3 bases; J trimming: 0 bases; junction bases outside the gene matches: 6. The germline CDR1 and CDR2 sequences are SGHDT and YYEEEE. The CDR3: CASSYTTGGYQETQYF. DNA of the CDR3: TGTGCCAGCAGCTATACGACAGGGGGGTACCAAGAGACCCAGTACTTC.

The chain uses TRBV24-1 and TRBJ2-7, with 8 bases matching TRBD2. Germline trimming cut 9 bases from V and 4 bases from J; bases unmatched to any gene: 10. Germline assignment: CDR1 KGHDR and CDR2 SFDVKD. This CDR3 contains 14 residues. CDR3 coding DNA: TGTGCCACCGGAAAGAATAGCGGGAAATACGAGCAGTACTTC. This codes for CATGKNSGKYEQYF.

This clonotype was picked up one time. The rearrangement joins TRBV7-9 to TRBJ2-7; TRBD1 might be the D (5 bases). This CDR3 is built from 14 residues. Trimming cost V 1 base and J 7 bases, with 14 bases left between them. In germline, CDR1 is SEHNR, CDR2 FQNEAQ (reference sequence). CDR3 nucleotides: TGTGCCAGCAGCTTAGGGCAGGGAAGGGGTGAGCAGTACTTC. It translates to CASSLGQGRGEQYF. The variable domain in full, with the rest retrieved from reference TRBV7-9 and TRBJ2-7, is DTGVSQNPRHKITKRGQNVTFRCDPISEHNRLYWYRQTLGQGPEFLTYFQNEAQLEKSRLLSDRFSAERPKGSFSTLEIQRTEQGDSAMYLCASSLGQGRGEQYFGPGTRLTVT.

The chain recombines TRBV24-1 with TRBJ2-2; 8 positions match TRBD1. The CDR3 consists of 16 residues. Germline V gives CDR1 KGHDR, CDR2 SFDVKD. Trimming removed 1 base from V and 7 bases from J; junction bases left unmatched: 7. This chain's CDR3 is CATSDFTRGQVGELFF. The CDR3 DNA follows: TGTGCCACCAGTGATTTCACCAGGGGGCAGGTCGGGGAGCTGTTTTTT.

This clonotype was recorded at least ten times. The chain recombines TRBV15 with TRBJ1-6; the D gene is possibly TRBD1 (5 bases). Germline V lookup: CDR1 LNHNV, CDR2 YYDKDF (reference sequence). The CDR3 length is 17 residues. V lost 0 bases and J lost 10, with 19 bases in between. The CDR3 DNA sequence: TGTGCCACCAGCAGAGAGACAGCCAGTATGCGTGGATCACCCCTCCACTTT. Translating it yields CATSRETASMRGSPLHF.

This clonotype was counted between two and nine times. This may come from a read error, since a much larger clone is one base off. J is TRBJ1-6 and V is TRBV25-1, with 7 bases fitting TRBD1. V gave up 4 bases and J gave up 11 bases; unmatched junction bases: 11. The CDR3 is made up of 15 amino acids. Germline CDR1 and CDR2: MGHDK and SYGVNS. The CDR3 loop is CASSVPGGRNPPLHF. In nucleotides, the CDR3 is TGTGCCAGCAGTGTTCCAGGGGGTCGGAATCCACCCCTCCACTTT.

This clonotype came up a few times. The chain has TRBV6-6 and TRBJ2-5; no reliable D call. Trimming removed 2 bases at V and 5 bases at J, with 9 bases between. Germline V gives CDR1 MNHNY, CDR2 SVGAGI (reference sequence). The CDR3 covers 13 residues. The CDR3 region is CASSYRPRETQYF. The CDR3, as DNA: TGTGCCAGCAGTTACCGACCGAGGGAGACCCAGTACTTC.

The CDR3 nucleotides are TGCAGTGCTTTTAATCCGGGACAGCGAAACACCATATATTTT. Translated: CSAFNPGQRNTIYF. The chain uses TRBV20-1 and TRBJ1-3; 7 nucleotides match TRBD1. Germline V gene data show CDR1 as DFQATT and CDR2 as SNEGSKA (reference sequence). This CDR3 comprises 14 residues. J lost 5 bases, V lost 5 bases, and 9 bases had no gene match.